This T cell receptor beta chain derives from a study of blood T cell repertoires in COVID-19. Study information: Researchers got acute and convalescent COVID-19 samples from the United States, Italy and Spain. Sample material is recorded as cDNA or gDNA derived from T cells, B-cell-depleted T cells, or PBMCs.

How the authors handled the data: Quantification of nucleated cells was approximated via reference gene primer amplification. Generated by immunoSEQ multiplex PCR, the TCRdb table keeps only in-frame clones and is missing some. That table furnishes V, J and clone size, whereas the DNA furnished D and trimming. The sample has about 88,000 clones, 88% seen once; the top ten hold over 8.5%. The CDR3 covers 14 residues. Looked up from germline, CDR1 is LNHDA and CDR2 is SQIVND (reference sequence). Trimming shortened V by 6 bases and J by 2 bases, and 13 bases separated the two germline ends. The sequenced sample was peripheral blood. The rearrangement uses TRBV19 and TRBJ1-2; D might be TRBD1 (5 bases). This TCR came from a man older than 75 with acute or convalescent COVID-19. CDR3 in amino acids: CASRPPAGNYGYTF. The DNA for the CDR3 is TGTGCCAGTAGGCCTCCCGCAGGGAACTATGGCTACACCTTC.